Below, 7 T cell receptor beta chains from the same sample are listed, as sequenced in a study of T cells in women clearing cervical HPV infection. The repertoire was sequenced with immunoSEQ multiplex PCR; TCRdb's copy has only in-frame clones and lacks some. Across approximately 35,000 clones, the top ten clones capture under 10% of the sample. The specimen was blood buffy coat. These receptors were taken from a woman between 18 and 70 years old with a cervical HPV16 infection that either progressed to CIN3+ or cleared (not recorded which).

About this clone itself: The CDR3 is cut off 3 residues early in the read; its end comes from the germline J gene. The chain is built from TRBV4-2 and TRBJ2-1; 7 nucleotides align to TRBD2. CDR1 and CDR2 from the germline V gene are LGHNA and YNFKEQ. This CDR3 has 15 amino acids. Germline trimming cut 0 bases from V and 8 bases from J; bases unmatched to any gene: 7. CDR3 DNA (partial): TGTGCCAGCAGCCAAGACCCGGGGGGTCTAGATGAG. Translating gives CASSQDPGGLDE. The whole CDR3 protein is CASSQDPGGLDEQFF.

Points on this clone: The read terminates 3 residues before the CDR3 end, so the remaining end is supplied by the germline J gene. V usage is TRBV29-1 and J usage is TRBJ2-7; 9 nucleotides align to TRBD1. Trimming took 6 bases from V and 6 from J; bases not matched to a gene: 18. Per germline, CDR1 SQVTM and CDR2 ANQGSEA. This CDR3 region has 16 residues. Partial CDR3 DNA: TGCAGCGTGCTTTCACTACCGGGACAGGGAAGCATCGAG. Its protein product is CSVLSLPGQGSIE. The CDR3 reads in full as CSVLSLPGQGSIEQYF.

With regard to this clone: The CDR3 goes on 3 residues after the read ends, and that part is filled in from the germline J gene. This chain uses TRBV30 with TRBJ2-7; tentatively, D is TRBD1 (6 bases). The V end was cut by 0 bases, the J end by 2 bases, with 8 bases between. This CDR3 region has 13 residues. The germline gives CDR1 GTSNPN, CDR2 SVGIG (reference sequence). CDR3 sequence: CAWSVGGTYEQYF. The part of the CDR3 DNA that was read is TGTGCCTGGAGTGTAGGGGGAACCTACGAG.

Remarks on this clone: The observed sequence ends 3 residues before the CDR3 terminus, with the missing tail filled in from the germline J gene. The chain has TRBV20-1 and TRBJ2-2; D unresolved. The length of the CDR3 is 13 residues. V shed 0 bases and J shed 6 bases, with 8 bases lying between them. Germline-derived CDR1 and CDR2 are DFQATT and SNEGSKA (reference sequence). CDR3 bases read: TGCAGTGCTAGAGATCTAGAAGCCGGGGAG. Protein: CSARDLEAGE. The entire CDR3 sequence reads CSARDLEAGELFF.

About this clone: The DNA ends 3 residues before the CDR3 does, and the rest of the CDR3 is filled in from the germline J gene. The V call is TRBV19, the J call TRBJ2-7, with 9 nucleotides matching TRBD1. This CDR3 has 14 residues. J lost 6 bases, V lost 6 bases, and 9 bases had no gene match. Germline V gene sequence: CDR1 LNHDA, CDR2 SQIVND (reference sequence). Here the CDR3 reads CASSPGQGKSEQYF. CDR3 DNA, as far as it was read: TGTGCCAGTAGCCCGGGACAGGGAAAGAGCGAG.

As to this clone: With the read ending 3 residues before the CDR3 end, the germline J gene is used to fill in that end. In the same sample, other DNA sequences code for this CDR3. The V gene is TRBV5-6, the J gene TRBJ1-2, with 8 nucleotides matching TRBD1. From germline, CDR1 is SGHDT and CDR2 YYEEEE. The V gene end was trimmed by 3 bases and the J gene end by 6 bases; junction bases not matched to a gene: 4. CDR3 length: 13 amino acids. The CDR3 bases that were read are TGTGCCAGCAGCTACGGACAGGGTAATGGC. This codes for CASSYGQGNG. The entire CDR3 protein is CASSYGQGNGYTF. Complete variable domain (other parts from reference TRBV5-6 and TRBJ1-2): DAGVTQSPTHLIKTRGQQVTLRCSPKSGHDTVSWYQQALGQGPQFIFQYYEEEERQRGNFPDRFSGHQFPNYSSELNVNALLLGDSALYLCASSYGQGNGYTFGSGTRLTVV.

As for this clone: The read comes to an end 3 residues before the CDR3 does, leaving the germline J gene to fill in the end. This rearrangement joins TRBV29-1 to TRBJ1-4, with 10 bases matching TRBD1. The CDR3 runs 15 residues. Germline V gives CDR1 SQVTM, CDR2 ANQGSEA. Trimming cost V 4 bases and J 7 bases; bases outside gene matches: 9. CDR3 bases read: TGCAGCGTTGCCTCGGGACAGGGGAAGGGTGAAAAA. It yields the protein CSVASGQGKGEK. The entire CDR3 sequence reads CSVASGQGKGEKLFF.